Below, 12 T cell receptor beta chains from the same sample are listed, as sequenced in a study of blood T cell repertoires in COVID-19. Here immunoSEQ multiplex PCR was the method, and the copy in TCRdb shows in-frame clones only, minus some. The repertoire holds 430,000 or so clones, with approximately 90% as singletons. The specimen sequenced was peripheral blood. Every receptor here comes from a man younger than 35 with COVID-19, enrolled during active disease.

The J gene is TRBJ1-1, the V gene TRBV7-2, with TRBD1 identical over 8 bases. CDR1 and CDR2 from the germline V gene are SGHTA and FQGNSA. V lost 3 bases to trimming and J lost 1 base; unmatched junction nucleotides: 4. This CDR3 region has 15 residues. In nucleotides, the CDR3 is TGTGCCAGCAGCTTCTACAGGGGGAGGAACACTGAAGCTTTCTTT. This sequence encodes CASSFYRGRNTEAFF.

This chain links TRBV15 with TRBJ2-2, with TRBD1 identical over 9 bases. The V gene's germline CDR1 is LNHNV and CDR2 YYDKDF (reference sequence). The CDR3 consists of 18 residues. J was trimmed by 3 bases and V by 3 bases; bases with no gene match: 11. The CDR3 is CATSSNQGQGFYTGELFF. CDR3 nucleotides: TGTGCCACCAGCAGCAACCAGGGACAGGGTTTTTACACCGGGGAGCTGTTTTTT.

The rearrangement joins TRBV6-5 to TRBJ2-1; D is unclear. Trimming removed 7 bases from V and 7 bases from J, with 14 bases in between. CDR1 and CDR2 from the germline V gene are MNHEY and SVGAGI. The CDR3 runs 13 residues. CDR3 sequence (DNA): TGTGCCAGCAAGGTATTAGCTCGGAATGAGCAGTTCTTC. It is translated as CASKVLARNEQFF.

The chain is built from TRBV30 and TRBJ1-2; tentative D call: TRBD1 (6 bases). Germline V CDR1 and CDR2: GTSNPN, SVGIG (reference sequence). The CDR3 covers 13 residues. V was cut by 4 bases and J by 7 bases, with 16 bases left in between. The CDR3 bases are TGTGCCTGGATCGGGGGGGGCGTCCGTGGCTACACCTTC. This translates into CAWIGGGVRGYTF.

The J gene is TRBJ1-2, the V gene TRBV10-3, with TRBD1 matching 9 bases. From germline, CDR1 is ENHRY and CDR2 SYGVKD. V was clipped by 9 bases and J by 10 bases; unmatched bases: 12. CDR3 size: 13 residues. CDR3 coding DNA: TGTGCCATTCATCAACCCGGGACAGGGACCTACACCTTC. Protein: CAIHQPGTGTYTF.

CDR3 nucleotides: TGCGCCAGCAGCTTGGGTGAGGGCGGGAGGGCCTACGAGCAGTACTTC. Protein sequence: CASSLGEGGRAYEQYF. The chain combines TRBV5-1 with TRBJ2-7; TRBD2 matches 9 bases. The germline CDR1 and CDR2 sequences are SGHRS and YFSETQ. After removal of 0 bases from V and 2 bases from J, the junction contained 6 bases not matched to a gene. This CDR3 is 16 amino acids long.

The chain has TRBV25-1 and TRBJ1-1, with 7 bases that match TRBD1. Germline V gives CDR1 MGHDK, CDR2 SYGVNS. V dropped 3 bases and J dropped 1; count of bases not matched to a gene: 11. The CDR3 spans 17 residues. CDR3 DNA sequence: TGTGCCAGCAGTGAGGCAGGGACAGTAGCTTCGAACACTGAAGCTTTCTTT. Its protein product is CASSEAGTVASNTEAFF.

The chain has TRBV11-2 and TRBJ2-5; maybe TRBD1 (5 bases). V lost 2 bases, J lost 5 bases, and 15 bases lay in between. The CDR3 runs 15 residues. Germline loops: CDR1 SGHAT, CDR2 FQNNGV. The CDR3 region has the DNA TGTGCCAGCAGCTTAAAGTTAGGGGTTTTGGAGACCCAGTACTTC. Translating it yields CASSLKLGVLETQYF.

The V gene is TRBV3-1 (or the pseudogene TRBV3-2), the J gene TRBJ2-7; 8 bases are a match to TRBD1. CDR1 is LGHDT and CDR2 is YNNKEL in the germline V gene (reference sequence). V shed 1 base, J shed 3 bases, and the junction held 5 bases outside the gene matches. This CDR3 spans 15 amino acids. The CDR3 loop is CASSQAYRGNYEQYF. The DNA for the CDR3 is TGTGCCAGCAGCCAAGCCTACAGGGGGAACTACGAGCAGTACTTC.

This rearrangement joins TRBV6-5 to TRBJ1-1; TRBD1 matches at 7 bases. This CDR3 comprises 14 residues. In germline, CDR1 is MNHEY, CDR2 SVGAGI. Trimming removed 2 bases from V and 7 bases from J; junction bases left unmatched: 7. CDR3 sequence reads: CASSYVTGDGEAFF. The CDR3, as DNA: TGTGCCAGCAGTTACGTAACAGGGGACGGTGAAGCTTTCTTT.

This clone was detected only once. In nucleotides, the CDR3 is TGTGCCAGCAGCTTGTTGCGGGGGGGCCTTAATAATGAGCAGTTCTTC. Protein sequence: CASSLLRGGLNNEQFF. V gene TRBV5-4 combines with J gene TRBJ2-1; 9 bases match TRBD2. CDR1 and CDR2 (germline): SGHNT, YYREEE (reference sequence). The CDR3 has 16 amino acids. The trim removed 1 base at V and 7 bases at J, leaving 9 bases unmatched.

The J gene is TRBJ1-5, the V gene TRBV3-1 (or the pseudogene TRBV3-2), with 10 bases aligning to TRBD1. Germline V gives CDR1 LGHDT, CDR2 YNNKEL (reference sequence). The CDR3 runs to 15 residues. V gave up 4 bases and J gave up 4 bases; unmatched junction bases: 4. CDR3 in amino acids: CASSRGQGLNQPQHF. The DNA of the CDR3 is TGTGCCAGCAGCCGGGGACAGGGGCTTAATCAGCCCCAGCATTTT.